These 15 T cell receptor beta chains were all obtained from the same sample, sequenced in a study of response to subunit inactivated influenza vaccine. TCRdb analysed the RT-PCR reads with MiXCR anew, one entry per CDR3 protein. The sample contains roughly 460,000 distinct CDR3 sequences, 9.5% to 13% of which appear only once. The starting material was PBMCs from blood, obtained 45 days after vaccination. These receptors came from a man between 50 and 59 years old who received an inactivated influenza vaccine.

This clonotype has only a few counts. The chain joins TRBV12-3 or TRBV12-4 to TRBJ2-1, with 10 bases fitting TRBD2. Trimming cost V 3 bases and J 8 bases; bases outside gene matches: 13. The CDR3 is made up of 17 amino acids. The CDR3 reads CASSFYQREGLWHEQFF. The CDR3 DNA follows: TGTGCCAGCAGTTTTTACCAGCGGGAGGGACTTTGGCATGAGCAGTTCTTC.

A word on this clonotype: Sequence at one end of the junction differs from germline and may be a read error. V and J are TRBV7-8 and TRBJ2-7, with 8 bases fitting TRBD1. Germline CDR1 and CDR2: SGHVS and FQNEAQ. The CDR3 loop spans 15 amino acids. In nucleotides, the CDR3 is TGTGCCAACAGCAGTCAGGGGGCCTTTGGCTACGAGCAGTACTTC. Translation gives CANSSQGAFGYEQYF.

This clonotype came up a few times. The chain joins TRBV4-3 to TRBJ2-3, with D possibly being TRBD2 (6 bases). V was shortened by 1 base and J by 2 bases, with 13 bases between the two germline ends. This CDR3 contains 16 residues. Germline CDR1 reads LGHNA; CDR2 reads YSLEER. CDR3 protein: CASSQVIWRDTDTQYF. In DNA, the CDR3 is TGCGCCAGCAGCCAAGTCATCTGGCGGGACACAGATACGCAGTATTTT.

This clonotype was found a few times. The CDR3 coding sequence is TGCAGCGTTGGGGGCAAGGGCGGGGAGACCCAGTACTTC. Translation gives CSVGGKGGETQYF. V gene TRBV29-1 combines with J gene TRBJ2-5; tentatively, D is TRBD1 or TRBD2 (5 bases each). CDR1 and CDR2 from the germline V gene are SQVTM and ANQGSEA. This CDR3 is 13 amino acids long. The V and J ends lost 4 bases and 5 bases respectively, with 14 bases between them. The variable domain in full, with the rest retrieved from reference TRBV29-1 and TRBJ2-5, is SAVISQKPSRDICQRGTSLTIQCQVDSQVTMMFWYRQQPGQSLTLIATANQGSEATYESGFVIDKFPISRPNLTFSTLTVSNMSPEDSSIYLCSVGGKGGETQYFGPGTRLLVL.

This chain uses TRBV12-3 or TRBV12-4 with TRBJ2-4; tentatively, D is TRBD1 (5 bases). This CDR3 has 14 amino acids. V lost 5 bases and J lost 9, with 17 bases in between. CDR3 loop: CASSLTRGSSIQYF. The DNA for the CDR3 is TGTGCCAGCAGTCTTACAAGGGGTTCGAGCATTCAGTACTTC.

The genes are TRBV4-3 and TRBJ2-7; 7 positions match TRBD2. Germline CDR1 is LGHNA and CDR2 is YSLEER. The V segment lost 3 bases and the J segment 4 bases; nucleotides outside the gene matches: 9. This CDR3 spans 15 amino acids. The CDR3 loop is CASSHLAASAYEQYF. The CDR3 DNA reads TGCGCCAGCAGCCACCTAGCGGCTTCAGCGTACGAGCAGTACTTC.

This clonotype was observed many times. The rearrangement links TRBV20-1 to TRBJ2-3; no definite D call. This CDR3 spans 12 amino acids. V lost 1 base to trimming and J lost 8 bases, with 10 bases between them. Germline V lookup: CDR1 DFQATT, CDR2 SNEGSKA (reference sequence). The CDR3 DNA reads TGCAGTGCTAGAGCCCCCGGCGGTACGCAGTATTTT. Its protein product is CSARAPGGTQYF.

This clonotype has more than one count but fewer than ten. The CDR3 DNA reads as TGCGCCAGCAGCTCTGCCGGGACCTATACCTACGAGCAGTACTTC. This gives the protein CASSSAGTYTYEQYF. The rearrangement uses TRBV5-1 and TRBJ2-7; D tentatively fits TRBD1 or TRBD2 (5 bases each). The CDR3 loop spans 15 amino acids. Germline V gives CDR1 SGHRS, CDR2 YFSETQ. V was trimmed by 3 bases and J by 2 bases, leaving 15 bases between them.

This clonotype showed up just a few times. The V and J genes are TRBV7-9 and TRBJ1-1; D remains ambiguous. V lost 4 bases, J lost 11 bases, and 17 bases lay in between. CDR1 and CDR2 from the germline V gene are SEHNR and FQNEAQ (reference sequence). CDR3 length equals 13 residues. The CDR3 reads CASSSTEALRAFF. For the CDR3, the DNA is TGTGCCAGCAGCTCAACAGAGGCTCTGAGGGCTTTCTTT.

This clonotype came up many times. The V gene is TRBV20-1, the J gene TRBJ2-3, with 10 nucleotides matching TRBD2. The junction had 4 bases not matched to a gene; V was cut back by 1 base and J by 0 bases. The CDR3 spans 16 residues. From germline, CDR1 is DFQATT and CDR2 SNEGSKA (reference sequence). DNA for the CDR3: TGCAGTGCTAGAGTTTGGACTAGCGGTAGCACAGATACGCAGTATTTT. It is translated as CSARVWTSGSTDTQYF.

The chain couples TRBV5-1 to TRBJ1-5; 8 bases are a match to TRBD1. Germline V gives CDR1 SGHRS, CDR2 YFSETQ. The CDR3 is 15 residues long. Unmatched junction bases numbered 7, after V lost 4 bases and J lost 4 bases. CDR3 sequence (DNA): TGCGCCAGCAGCCAGGGGACAGGTGTGAATCAGCCCCAGCATTTT. Protein: CASSQGTGVNQPQHF.

This clonotype has a handful of counts. The rearrangement links TRBV19 to TRBJ1-5; D possibly corresponds to TRBD1 (6 bases). The V gene lost 6 bases and the J gene lost 3 bases, with 15 bases spanning the gap. The CDR3 spans 15 residues. From germline, CDR1 is LNHDA and CDR2 SQIVND (reference sequence). CDR3 in amino acids: CASREVGQINQPQHF. The CDR3 DNA sequence: TGTGCCAGTAGAGAGGTTGGACAGATCAATCAGCCCCAGCATTTT.

The V gene is TRBV4-2, the J gene TRBJ2-7; 8 bases align to TRBD1. The CDR3 is 16 amino acids. Germline lookup yields CDR1 LGHNA and CDR2 YNFKEQ. V lost 1 base, J lost 4 bases, and 9 bases stayed unmatched. The CDR3 bases are TGTGCCAGCAGCCAAGTTGCGGCAGGGGGCATGTACGAGCAGTACTTC. It specifies CASSQVAAGGMYEQYF.

This clonotype was seen at least ten times. For the CDR3, the DNA is TGCGCCAGCAGCTTGGGGTCCGGGACAGGGGAGCTGTTTTTT. Encoded protein: CASSLGSGTGELFF. The genes are TRBV5-1 and TRBJ2-2; tentative D call: TRBD1 (6 bases). This CDR3 spans 14 amino acids. V was shortened by 0 bases and J by 8 bases, with 11 bases between the two germline ends. The germline V gene has CDR1 SGHRS and CDR2 YFSETQ.

V and J are TRBV6-2 or TRBV6-3 and TRBJ2-7; 11 nucleotides align to TRBD2. Germline V gene sequence: CDR1 MNHEY, CDR2 SVGEGT. With V trimmed by 0 bases and J by 1 base, 2 bases remained unmatched. The CDR3 extends over 16 amino acids. The CDR3 DNA is TGTGCCAGCAGTTACTCGGGACTAGCGGTTTCCTACGAGCAGTACTTC. It yields the protein CASSYSGLAVSYEQYF.